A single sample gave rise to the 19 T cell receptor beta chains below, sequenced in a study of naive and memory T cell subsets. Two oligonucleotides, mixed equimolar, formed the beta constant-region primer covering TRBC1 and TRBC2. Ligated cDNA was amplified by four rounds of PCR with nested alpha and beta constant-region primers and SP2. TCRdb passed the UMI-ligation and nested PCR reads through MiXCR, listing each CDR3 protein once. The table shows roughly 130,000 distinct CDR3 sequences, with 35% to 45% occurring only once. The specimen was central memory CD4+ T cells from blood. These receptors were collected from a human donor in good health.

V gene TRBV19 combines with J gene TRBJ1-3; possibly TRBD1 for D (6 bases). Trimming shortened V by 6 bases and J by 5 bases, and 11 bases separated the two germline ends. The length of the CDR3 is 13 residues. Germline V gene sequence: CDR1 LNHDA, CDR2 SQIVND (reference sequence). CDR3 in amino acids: CASRRDIRNTIYF. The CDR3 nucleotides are TGTGCCAGTAGGCGGGACATCCGAAACACCATATATTTT.

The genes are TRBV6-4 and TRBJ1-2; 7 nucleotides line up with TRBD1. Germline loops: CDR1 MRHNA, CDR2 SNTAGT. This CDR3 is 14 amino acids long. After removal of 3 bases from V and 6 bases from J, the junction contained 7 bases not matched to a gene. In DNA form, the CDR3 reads TGTGCCAGCAGTGAGTCCAACAGGGGAAATGGCTACACCTTC. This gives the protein CASSESNRGNGYTF.

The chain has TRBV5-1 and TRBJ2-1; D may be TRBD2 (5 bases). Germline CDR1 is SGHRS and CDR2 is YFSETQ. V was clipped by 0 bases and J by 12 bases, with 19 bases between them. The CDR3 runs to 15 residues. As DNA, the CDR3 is TGCGCCAGCAGCTTGGCCCCCCAGACTATCGCAGGGCAGTTCTTC. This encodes CASSLAPQTIAGQFF.

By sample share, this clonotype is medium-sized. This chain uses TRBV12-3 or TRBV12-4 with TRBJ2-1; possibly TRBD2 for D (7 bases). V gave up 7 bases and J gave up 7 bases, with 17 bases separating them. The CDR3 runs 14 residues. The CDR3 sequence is CASNVERDNNEQFF. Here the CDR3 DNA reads TGTGCCAGCAATGTGGAGCGGGACAATAATGAGCAGTTCTTC.

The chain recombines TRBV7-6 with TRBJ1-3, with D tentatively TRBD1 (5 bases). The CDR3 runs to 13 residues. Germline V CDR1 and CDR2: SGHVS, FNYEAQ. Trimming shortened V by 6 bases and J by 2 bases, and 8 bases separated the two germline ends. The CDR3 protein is CASRGQAGNTIYF. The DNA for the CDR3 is TGTGCCAGCAGGGGGCAAGCTGGAAACACCATATATTTT.

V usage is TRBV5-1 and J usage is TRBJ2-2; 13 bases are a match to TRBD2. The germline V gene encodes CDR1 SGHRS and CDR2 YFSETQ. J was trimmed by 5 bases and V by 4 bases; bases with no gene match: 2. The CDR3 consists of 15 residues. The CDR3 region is CASSPGLAGTGELFF. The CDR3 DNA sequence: TGCGCCAGCAGCCCGGGACTAGCGGGAACCGGGGAGCTGTTTTTT. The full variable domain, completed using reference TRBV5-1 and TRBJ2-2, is KAGVTQTPRYLIKTRGQQVTLSCSPISGHRSVSWYQQTPGQGLQFLFEYFSETQRNKGNFPGRFSGRQFSNSRSEMNVSTLELGDSALYLCASSPGLAGTGELFFGEGSRLTVL.

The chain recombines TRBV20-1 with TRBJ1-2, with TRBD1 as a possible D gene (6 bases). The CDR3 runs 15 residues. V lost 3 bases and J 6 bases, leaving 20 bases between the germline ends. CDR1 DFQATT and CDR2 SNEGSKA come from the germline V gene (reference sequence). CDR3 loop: CSASASPLGTNGYTF. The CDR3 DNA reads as TGCAGTGCTAGCGCCTCCCCTCTAGGGACAAATGGCTACACCTTC.

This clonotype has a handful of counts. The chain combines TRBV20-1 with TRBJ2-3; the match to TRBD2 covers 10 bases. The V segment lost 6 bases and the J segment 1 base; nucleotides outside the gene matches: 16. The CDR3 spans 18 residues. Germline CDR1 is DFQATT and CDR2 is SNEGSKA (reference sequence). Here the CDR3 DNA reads TGCAGTGCGCGGGTAGCGGGAGGTCCCTCAGAGGGCACAGATACGCAGTATTTT. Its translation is CSARVAGGPSEGTDTQYF.

This CDR3 is CATSDSRTPPDTQYF. The CDR3, as DNA: TGTGCCACCAGTGATTCCCGGACACCGCCGGATACGCAGTATTTT. The chain is built from TRBV24-1 and TRBJ2-3; a possible D gene is TRBD1 (5 bases). Trimming took off 2 bases at V and 6 bases at J, with 14 bases between the two ends. The CDR3 totals 15 residues. CDR1 KGHDR and CDR2 SFDVKD come from the germline V gene.

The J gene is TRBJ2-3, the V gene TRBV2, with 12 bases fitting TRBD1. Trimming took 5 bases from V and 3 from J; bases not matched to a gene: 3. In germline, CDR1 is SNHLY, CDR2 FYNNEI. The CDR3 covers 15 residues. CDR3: CASSRDRGPTDTQYF. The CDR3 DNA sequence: TGTGCCAGCAGTCGGGACAGGGGGCCTACAGATACGCAGTATTTT.

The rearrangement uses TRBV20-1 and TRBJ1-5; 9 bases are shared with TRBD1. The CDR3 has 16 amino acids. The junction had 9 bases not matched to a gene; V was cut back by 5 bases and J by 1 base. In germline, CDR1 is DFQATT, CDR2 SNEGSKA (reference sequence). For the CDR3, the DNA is TGCAGTGCTTCACAGGGGGCGGGGATGAGCAATCAGCCCCAGCATTTT. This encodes CSASQGAGMSNQPQHF.

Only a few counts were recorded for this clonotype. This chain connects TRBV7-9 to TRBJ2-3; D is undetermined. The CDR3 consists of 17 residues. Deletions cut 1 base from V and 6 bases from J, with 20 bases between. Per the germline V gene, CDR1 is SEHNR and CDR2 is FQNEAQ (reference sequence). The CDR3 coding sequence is TGTGCCAGCAGCTTAGGAGCCAGGAGCCCGGGCCGGGATACGCAGTATTTT. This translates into CASSLGARSPGRDTQYF.

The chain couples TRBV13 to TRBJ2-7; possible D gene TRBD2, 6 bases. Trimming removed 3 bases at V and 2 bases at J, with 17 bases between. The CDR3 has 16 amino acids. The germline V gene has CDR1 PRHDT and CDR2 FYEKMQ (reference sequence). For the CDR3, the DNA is TGTGCCAGCAGCTTGGGGGGAAGCAGGGCAGCCTACGAGCAGTACTTC. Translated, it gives CASSLGGSRAAYEQYF.

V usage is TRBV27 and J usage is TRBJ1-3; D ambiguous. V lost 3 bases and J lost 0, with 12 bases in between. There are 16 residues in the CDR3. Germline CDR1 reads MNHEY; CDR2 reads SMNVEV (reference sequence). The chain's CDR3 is CASSFFGVLSGNTIYF. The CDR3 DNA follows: TGTGCCAGCAGTTTTTTTGGGGTCCTCTCTGGAAACACCATATATTTT.

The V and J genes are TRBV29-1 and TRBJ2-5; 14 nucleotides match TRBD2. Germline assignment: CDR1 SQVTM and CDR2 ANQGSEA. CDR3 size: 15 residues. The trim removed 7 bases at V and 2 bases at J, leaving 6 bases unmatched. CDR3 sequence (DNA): TGCAGCGCCCTCAGACTAGCGGGAGGGCAAGAGACCCAGTACTTC. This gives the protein CSALRLAGGQETQYF.

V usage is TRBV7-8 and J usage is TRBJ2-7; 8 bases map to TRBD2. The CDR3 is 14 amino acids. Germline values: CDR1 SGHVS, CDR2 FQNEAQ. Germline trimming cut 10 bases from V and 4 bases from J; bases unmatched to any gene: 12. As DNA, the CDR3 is TGTGCCACGCAGGTCAGCGGGAGAGCATACGAGCAGTACTTC. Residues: CATQVSGRAYEQYF.

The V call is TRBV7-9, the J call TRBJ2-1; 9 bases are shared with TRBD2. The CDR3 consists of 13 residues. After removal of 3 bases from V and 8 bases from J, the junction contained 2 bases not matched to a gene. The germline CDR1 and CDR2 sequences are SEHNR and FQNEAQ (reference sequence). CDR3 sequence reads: CASSFLAGDEQFF. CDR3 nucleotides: TGTGCCAGCAGCTTCTTAGCGGGAGATGAGCAGTTCTTC.

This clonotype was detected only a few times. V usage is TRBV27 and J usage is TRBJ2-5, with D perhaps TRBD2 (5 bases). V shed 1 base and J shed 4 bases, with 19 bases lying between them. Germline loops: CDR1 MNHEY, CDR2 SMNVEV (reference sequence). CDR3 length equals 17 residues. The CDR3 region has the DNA TGTGCCAGCAGTTTATATACCGGGGTGGGGAGCCGAGAGACCCAGTACTTC. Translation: CASSLYTGVGSRETQYF.

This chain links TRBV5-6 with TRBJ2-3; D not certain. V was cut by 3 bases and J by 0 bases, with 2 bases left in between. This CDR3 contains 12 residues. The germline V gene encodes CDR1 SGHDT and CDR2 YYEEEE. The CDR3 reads CASSWSTDTQYF. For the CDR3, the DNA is TGTGCCAGCAGCTGGAGCACAGATACGCAGTATTTT.